Included here is one T cell receptor (beta chain) sequence, with context. Its antigen is not identified. TCRdb recomputed calls from the RT-PCR reads with MiXCR, one row per CDR3 protein. Here the sample spans 500,000 or so distinct CDR3 sequences, about 15% being singletons. The sample belongs to a study of response to subunit inactivated influenza vaccine. Study outcomes and limitations: With each seasonal influenza vaccination, the authors suggested, few new T cells are recruited.

Sequencing used CD4+ T cells sorted from PBMCs, obtained less than 25 months after vaccination. This receptor was identified in a man aged 50 to 69 who received an inactivated influenza vaccine.

CDR3 coding DNA: TGTGCCAGCCGGGGACTAGCGGGAGCACCCTACGAGCAGTACTTC. Protein product: CASRGLAGAPYEQYF. V is TRBV6-1 and J is TRBJ2-7; 14 positions agree with TRBD2. The CDR3 runs to 15 residues. Germline CDR1 is MNHNS and CDR2 is SASEGT. V shed 8 bases and J 2 bases; nucleotides not matched to a gene: 5.